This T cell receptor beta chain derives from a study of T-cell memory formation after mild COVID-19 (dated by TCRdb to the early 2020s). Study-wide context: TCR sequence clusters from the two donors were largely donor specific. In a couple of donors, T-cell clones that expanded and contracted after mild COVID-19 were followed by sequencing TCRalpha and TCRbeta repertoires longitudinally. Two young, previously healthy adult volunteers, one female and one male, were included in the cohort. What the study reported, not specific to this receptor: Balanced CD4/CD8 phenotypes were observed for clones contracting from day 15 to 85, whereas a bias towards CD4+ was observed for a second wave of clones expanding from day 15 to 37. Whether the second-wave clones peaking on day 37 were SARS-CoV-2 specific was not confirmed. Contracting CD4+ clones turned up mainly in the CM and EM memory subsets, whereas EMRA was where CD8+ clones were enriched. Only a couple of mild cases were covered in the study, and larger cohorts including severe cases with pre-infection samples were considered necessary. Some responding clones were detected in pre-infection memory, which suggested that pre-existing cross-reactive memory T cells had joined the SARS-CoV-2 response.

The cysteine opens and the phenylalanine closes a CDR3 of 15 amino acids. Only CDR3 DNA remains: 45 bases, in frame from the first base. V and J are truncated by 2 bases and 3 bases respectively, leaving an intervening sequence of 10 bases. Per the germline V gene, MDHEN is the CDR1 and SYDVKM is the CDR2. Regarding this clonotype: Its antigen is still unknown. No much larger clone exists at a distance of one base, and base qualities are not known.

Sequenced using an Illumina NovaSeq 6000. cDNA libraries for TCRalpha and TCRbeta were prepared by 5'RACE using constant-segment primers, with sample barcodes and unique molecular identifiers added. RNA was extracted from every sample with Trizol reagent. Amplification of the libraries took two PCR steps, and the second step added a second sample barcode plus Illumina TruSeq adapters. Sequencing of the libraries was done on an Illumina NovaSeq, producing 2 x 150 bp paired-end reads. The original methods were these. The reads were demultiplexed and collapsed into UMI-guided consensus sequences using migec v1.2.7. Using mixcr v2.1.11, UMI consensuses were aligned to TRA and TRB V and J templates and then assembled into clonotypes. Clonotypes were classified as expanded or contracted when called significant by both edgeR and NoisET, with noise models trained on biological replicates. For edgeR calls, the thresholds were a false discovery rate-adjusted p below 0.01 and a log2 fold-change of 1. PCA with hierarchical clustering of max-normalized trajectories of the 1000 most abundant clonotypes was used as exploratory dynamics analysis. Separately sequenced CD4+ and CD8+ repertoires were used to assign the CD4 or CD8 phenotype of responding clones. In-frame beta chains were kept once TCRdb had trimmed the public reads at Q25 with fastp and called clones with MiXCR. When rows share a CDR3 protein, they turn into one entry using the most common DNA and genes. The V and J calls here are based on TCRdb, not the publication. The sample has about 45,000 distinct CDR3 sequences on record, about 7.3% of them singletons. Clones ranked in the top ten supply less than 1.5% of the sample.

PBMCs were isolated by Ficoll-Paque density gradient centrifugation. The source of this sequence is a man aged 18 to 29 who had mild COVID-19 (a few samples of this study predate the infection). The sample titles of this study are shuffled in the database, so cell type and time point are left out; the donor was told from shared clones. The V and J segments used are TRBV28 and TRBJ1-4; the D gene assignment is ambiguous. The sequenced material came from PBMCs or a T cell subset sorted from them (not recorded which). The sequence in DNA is TGTGCCAGCAGTTTAGAGGGTGCCGCTAATGAAAAACTGTTTTTT. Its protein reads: CASSLEGAANEKLFF.